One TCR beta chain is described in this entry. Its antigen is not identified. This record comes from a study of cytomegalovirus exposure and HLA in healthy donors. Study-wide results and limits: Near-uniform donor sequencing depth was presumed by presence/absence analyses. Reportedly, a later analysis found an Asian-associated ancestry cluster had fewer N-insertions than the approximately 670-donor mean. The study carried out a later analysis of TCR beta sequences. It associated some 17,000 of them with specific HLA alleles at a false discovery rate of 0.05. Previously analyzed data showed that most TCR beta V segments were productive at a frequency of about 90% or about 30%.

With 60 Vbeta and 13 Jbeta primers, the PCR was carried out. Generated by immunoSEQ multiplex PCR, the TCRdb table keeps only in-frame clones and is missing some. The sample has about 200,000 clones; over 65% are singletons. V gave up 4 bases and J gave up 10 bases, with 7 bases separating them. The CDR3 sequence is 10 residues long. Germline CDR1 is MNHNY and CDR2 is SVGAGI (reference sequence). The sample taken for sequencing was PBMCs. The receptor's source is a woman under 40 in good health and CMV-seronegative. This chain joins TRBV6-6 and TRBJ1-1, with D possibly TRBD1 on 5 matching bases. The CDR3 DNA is TGTGCCAGCAGTTGGGGGGGAGCTTTCTTT. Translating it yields CASSWGGAFF.